This T cell receptor beta chain stems from a study of blood T cell repertoires in COVID-19. Background on the study: The origin of the acute and convalescent COVID-19 samples was the United States, Italy and Spain. T cells, B-cell-depleted T cells, or PBMCs supplied cDNA or gDNA.

The CDR3 totals 15 residues. Per germline, CDR1 SGHKS and CDR2 YYEKEE (reference sequence). The V end was cut by 3 bases, the J end by 1 base, with 11 bases between. In the original workflow: Reference gene primer amplification gave nucleated cell count estimates. This table comes from immunoSEQ multiplex PCR, and its TCRdb copy is limited to in-frame clones, with some not included. The V and J calls and clone size were taken over from that table, and D and trimming were inferred from the DNA. The sample lists 200,000 to 250,000 clones, 80% to 90% occurring once. This clone was seen only a few times. J is TRBJ1-3 and V is TRBV5-5; D might be TRBD1 (6 bases). The receptor's source is a woman aged 80 or over with acute or convalescent COVID-19. What was sequenced was peripheral blood. The CDR3 sequence: CASSYQGSSGNTIYF. For the CDR3, the DNA is TGTGCCAGCAGCTACCAGGGGTCGTCTGGAAACACCATATATTTT.